These T cell receptor beta chains were read from a single sample in a study of beta chain features in type 1 diabetes. Here immunoSEQ multiplex PCR was the method, and the copy in TCRdb shows in-frame clones only, minus some. The table has about 210,000 clones, about a tenth seen once. Material for sequencing was central memory CD4+ T cells from blood. The receptors were sampled from a man aged 18 to 30 in good health. CDR3s leave out the opening cysteine and the closing phenylalanine or tryptophan.

>TRBJ2-1|TRBV29-1
SAGTGDPYNEQF
>TRBJ1-3|TRBV30
AWTPTASGNTIY
>TRBJ2-1|TRBV19
ASSFGFYNEQF
>TRBJ2-5|TRBV7-9
ASSLGRRPKETQY
>TRBJ2-1|TRBV6-6
ASSNAGQAPWNEQF
>TRBJ2-7|TRBV4-3
ASSQDRLSYEQY
>TRBJ1-5|TRBV7-2
ASSLSPGGQPQH
>TRBJ2-7|TRBV27
ASSLKAVGYEQY
>TRBJ1-2|TRBV10-3
AISVGGPGAYGYT
>TRBJ2-4|TRBV5-6
ASSSLTSGRNIQY
>TRBJ2-1|TRBV11-2
ASSLDPGTNGYNEQF
>TRBJ1-1|TRBV30
AWQPIRALGTEAF
>TRBJ2-7|TRBV18
ASSPRSDTGSGEQY
>TRBJ2-1|TRBV7-9
ASSLNRGRRINEQF
>TRBJ2-7|TRBV28
ASSSHIDRAYEQY
>TRBJ2-7|TRBV30
AWSANRGGTSYEQY
>TRBJ1-1|TRBV5-4
ASSARWRENTEAF
>NA|TRBV7-9
ASSLAGTGGEQY
>TRBJ1-2|TRBV29-1
SVEDRGAGIHT
>TRBJ2-3|TRBV9
ASSVTATVGSTDTQY
>TRBJ1-5|TRBV2
ASSDRVGDQPQH
>TRBJ2-3|TRBV6-5
ASSYSDGRDTQY
>TRBJ1-4|TRBV19
ASRPREGNEKLF
>TRBJ2-2|TRBV5-1
ASRTNSGTGELF
>TRBJ1-2|TRBV6-6
ASSYAQNRGNGYT
>TRBJ1-2|TRBV29-1
SAAETAHYGYT
>TRBJ2-7|TRBV20-1
SARRGYEQY
>TRBJ2-1|TRBV7-2
ASSLVGGRENEQF
>TRBJ2-3|TRBV10-3
AISETGNFRTDTQY
>TRBJ2-1|TRBV25-1
ASSESSGSWNEQF
>TRBJ2-7|TRBV10-3
ARTGPRNVDEQY
>TRBJ2-1|TRBV11-2
ASSSVLEGRNEQF
>TRBJ1-1|TRBV7-2
ASSLLWDTEAF
>TRBJ2-4|TRBV9
ASSPRLAGGDKNIQY
>TRBJ1-2|TRBV30
AWVTGTGRLGYYGYT
>TRBJ1-5|TRBV6-5
ASSYSIGNQPQH
>TRBJ1-4|TRBV29-1
SVEVSGGKLF
>TRBJ2-1|TRBV6-4
ASSWVGTSERNEQF
>TRBJ2-7|TRBV2
ASHQYYEQY
>TRBJ2-1|TRBV30
AWSVNYNNEQF
>TRBJ2-1|TRBV7-2
ASSLGQGGNEQF
>TRBJ2-1|TRBV7-2
ASSLSYENEQF
>TRBJ2-5|TRBV10-3
AISESGRAGETQY
>TRBJ2-6|TRBV19
ASSSRLISGANVLT
>TRBJ2-5|TRBV4-3
ASSQELFLAGGYQETQY
>TRBJ2-1|TRBV7-9
ASSLAVISNEQF
>TRBJ1-2|TRBV28
ASSEGRVVVSYT
>TRBJ1-2|TRBV29-1
SVGNGYT
>TRBJ2-7|TRBV10-3
AISESARIEQY
>TRBJ2-2|TRBV5-1
ASSPDPGAGELF
>TRBJ2-1|TRBV9
ASSVELHYNEQF
>TRBJ1-1|TRBV6-5
ASTNRMNTEAF
>TRBJ2-1|TRBV4-2
ASSQDRRGEQF
>TRBJ2-7|TRBV28
ASSFQNYEQY
>TRBJ2-7|TRBV18
ASSPLQGSSYEQY
>TRBJ2-3|TRBV2
ASSVLGADTQY